These T cell receptor beta chains were read from a single sample in a study of blood T cell repertoires in COVID-19. The data were produced by immunoSEQ multiplex PCR, yet TCRdb's version contains in-frame clones alone and is incomplete. This table has some 370,000 clones, around 86% appearing once. Sample: PBMCs or T cells enriched from blood (not recorded which). Receptors were obtained from a woman between 50 and 59 years old who had recovered from COVID-19. Both conserved end residues are part of each CDR3. A D gene is named only where the DNA matches it firmly. Some rows mark clone size as missing; the rest say once, few, many or name a class of expanded clone.

NA	TRBV7-2	TRBD1	TRBJ1-5	CASSLFGTGRLGQPQHF	TGTGCCAGCAGCTTATTCGGGACAGGGAGGTTGGGTCAGCCCCAGCATTTT
many	TRBV12-3/TRBV12-4	TRBD1	TRBJ1-6	CASSRDRNSPLHF	TGTGCCAGCAGTCGGGACAGGAATTCACCCCTCCACTTT
NA	TRBV18	TRBD1	TRBJ2-1	CASSPLSPGQGSEQFF	TGTGCCAGCTCACCACTTAGTCCGGGACAGGGGAGTGAGCAGTTCTTC
NA	TRBV4-1	NA	TRBJ1-4	CASSQDLEKLFF	TGCGCCAGCAGCCAAGATCTTGAAAAACTGTTTTTT
NA	TRBV9	NA	TRBJ1-2	CASSPSLTGRYGYTF	TGTGCCAGCAGCCCCTCCCTTACAGGGCGCTATGGCTACACCTTC
NA	TRBV5-1	TRBD2	TRBJ2-1	CASSSGLAGNNEQFF	TGCGCCAGCAGCTCGGGACTAGCGGGAAACAATGAGCAGTTCTTC
NA	TRBV7-9	TRBD1	TRBJ1-6	CASSGTGDSPLHF	TGTGCCAGTTCCGGGACAGGGGATTCACCCCTCCACTTT
NA	TRBV3-1/TRBV3-2	NA	TRBJ2-5	CASSQDLTGVTQYF	TGTGCCAGCAGCCAAGATCTGACGGGAGTTACCCAGTACTTC
NA	TRBV5-1	NA	TRBJ1-1	CASSLGGIRNTEAFF	TGCGCCAGCAGCTTGGGCGGGATTAGGAACACTGAAGCTTTCTTT
NA	TRBV19	TRBD1	TRBJ1-5	CASSIDRDSNQPQHF	TGTGCCAGTAGTATTGACAGGGATAGCAATCAGCCCCAGCATTTT
NA	TRBV7-2	TRBD2	TRBJ2-7	CASSTLAGVAYEQYF	TGTGCCAGCAGCACACTAGCGGGGGTGGCCTACGAGCAGTACTTC
once	TRBV30	TRBD1	TRBJ1-5	CAWGTGGNQPQHF	TGTGCCTGGGGGACAGGAGGCAATCAGCCCCAGCATTTT
NA	TRBV19	NA	TRBJ1-1	CASSPGYLNTEAFF	TGTGCCAGTAGCCCAGGGTACTTGAACACTGAAGCTTTCTTT
NA	TRBV15	TRBD1	TRBJ2-5	CATSSGDSYYQETQYF	TGTGCCACCAGCAGTGGGGACAGCTATTACCAAGAGACCCAGTACTTC
NA	TRBV6-5	TRBD2	TRBJ2-3	CASSSAGGADTQYF	TGTGCCAGCAGCTCAGCGGGGGGGGCAGATACGCAGTATTTT
NA	TRBV7-2	NA	TRBJ2-2	CASSPGGADAGELFF	TGTGCCAGCAGCCCCGGGGGAGCAGACGCCGGGGAGCTGTTTTTT
NA	TRBV19	TRBD1	TRBJ1-2	CARRDRGHGGYTF	TGTGCCAGGAGGGACAGGGGGCATGGTGGCTACACCTTC
few	TRBV6-2/TRBV6-3	NA	TRBJ1-1	CASSYSTANTEAFF	TGTGCCAGCAGTTACTCGACTGCGAACACTGAAGCTTTCTTT
NA	TRBV15	TRBD1	TRBJ1-2	CATSRDLGDSYYGYTF	TGTGCCACCAGCAGAGATCTAGGGGACAGTTACTATGGCTACACCTTC
NA	TRBV11-3	NA	TRBJ1-1	CASSLRSDMNTEAFF	TGTGCCAGCAGCTTAAGGTCAGACATGAACACTGAAGCTTTCTTT
NA	TRBV30	TRBD1	TRBJ1-4	CAWSAGGRSNEKLFF	TGTGCCTGGAGCGCAGGGGGTCGGTCTAATGAAAAACTGTTTTTT
NA	TRBV4-1	TRBD1	TRBJ2-1	CASSHLKGQGLADEQFF	TGCGCCAGCAGCCACTTAAAAGGACAGGGTTTGGCGGATGAGCAGTTCTTC
NA	TRBV4-1	NA	TRBJ2-3	CASSPARGRTDTQYF	TGCGCCAGCAGTCCCGCGCGGGGTCGCACAGATACGCAGTATTTT
NA	TRBV30	TRBD1	TRBJ2-7	CAWTRDRGTEQYF	TGTGCCTGGACCAGGGACAGGGGGACCGAGCAGTACTTC
NA	TRBV5-4	TRBD1	TRBJ1-2	CASSQGQGGGYTF	TGTGCCAGCAGTCAAGGACAGGGGGGTGGCTACACCTTC